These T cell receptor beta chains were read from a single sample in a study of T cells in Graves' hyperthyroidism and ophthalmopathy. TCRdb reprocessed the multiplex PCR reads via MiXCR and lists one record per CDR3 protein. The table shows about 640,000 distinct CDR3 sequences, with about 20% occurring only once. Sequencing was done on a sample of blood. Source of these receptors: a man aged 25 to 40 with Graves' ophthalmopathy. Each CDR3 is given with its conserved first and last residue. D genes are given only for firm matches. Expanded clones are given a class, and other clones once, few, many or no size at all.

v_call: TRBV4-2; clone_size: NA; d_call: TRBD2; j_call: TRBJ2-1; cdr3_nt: TGTGCCAGCAGCCAAGATCCAGCTAGCGGTAATGAGCAGTTCTTC; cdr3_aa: CASSQDPASGNEQFF
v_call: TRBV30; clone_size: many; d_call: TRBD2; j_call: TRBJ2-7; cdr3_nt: TGTGCCTGGAGCATGATGAAAGCGGGATTCGAGCAGTACTTC; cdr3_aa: CAWSMMKAGFEQYF
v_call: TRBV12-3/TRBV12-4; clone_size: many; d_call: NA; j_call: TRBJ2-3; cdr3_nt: TGTGCCAGCAGTTCCTCGGGAACAGATACGCAGTATTTT; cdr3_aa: CASSSSGTDTQYF
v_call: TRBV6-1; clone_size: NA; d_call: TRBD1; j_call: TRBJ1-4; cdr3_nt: TGTGCCAGCAGGAACCAGGGGGTCGCCAATGAAAAACTGTTTTTT; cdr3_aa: CASRNQGVANEKLFF
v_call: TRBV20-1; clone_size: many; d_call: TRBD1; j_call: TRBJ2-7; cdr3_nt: TGCAGTGCTCGATCGGGACAGGGAGGATACGAGCAGTACTTC; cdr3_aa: CSARSGQGGYEQYF
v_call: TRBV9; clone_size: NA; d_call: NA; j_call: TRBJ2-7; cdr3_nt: TGTGCCAGCAGCGACTCGGACGAGCAGTACTTC; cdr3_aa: CASSDSDEQYF
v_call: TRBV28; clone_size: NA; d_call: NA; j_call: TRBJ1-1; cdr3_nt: TGTGCCAGCTCGCCGGGACGATCTATGAACACTGAAGCTTTCTTT; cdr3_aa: CASSPGRSMNTEAFF
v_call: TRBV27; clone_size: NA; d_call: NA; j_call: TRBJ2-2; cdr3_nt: TGTGCCAGCAGCCGCAAAGGGCCAAACACCGGGGAGCTGTTTTTT; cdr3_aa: CASSRKGPNTGELFF
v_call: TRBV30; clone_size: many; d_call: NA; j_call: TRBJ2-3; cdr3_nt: TGTGCCTGGAGTACTTCAGGGACAGATACGCAGTATTTT; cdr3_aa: CAWSTSGTDTQYF
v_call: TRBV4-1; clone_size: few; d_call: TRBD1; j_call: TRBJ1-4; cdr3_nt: TGCGCCAGCAGCCATGGACAGGGGGACGAAAAACTGTTTTTT; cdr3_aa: CASSHGQGDEKLFF
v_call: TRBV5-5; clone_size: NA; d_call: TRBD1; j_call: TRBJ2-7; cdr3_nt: TGTGCCAGCAGCTTGGAGTGGGGGACAGTTGAGCAGTACTTC; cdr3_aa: CASSLEWGTVEQYF
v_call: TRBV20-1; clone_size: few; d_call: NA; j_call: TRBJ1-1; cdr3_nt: TGCAGTGCTAGGTACGGCAGGGCCGTCGGAGCTTTCTTT; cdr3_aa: CSARYGRAVGAFF
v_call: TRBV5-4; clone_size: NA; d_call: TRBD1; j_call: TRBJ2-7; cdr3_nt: TGTGCCAGCAGCTCTAACAGGGGAAACGAGCAGTACTTC; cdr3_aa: CASSSNRGNEQYF
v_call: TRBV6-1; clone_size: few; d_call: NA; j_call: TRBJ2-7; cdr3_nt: TGTGCCAGCAGCCGCTGGGGCCGGAGCGGCGAGCAGTACTTC; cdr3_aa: CASSRWGRSGEQYF
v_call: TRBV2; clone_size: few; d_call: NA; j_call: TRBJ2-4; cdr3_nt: TGTGCCAGCAGTACTAGTCCTGGGAACATTCAGTACTTC; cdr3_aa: CASSTSPGNIQYF
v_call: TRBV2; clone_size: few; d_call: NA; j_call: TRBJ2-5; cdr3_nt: TGTGCCAGCAGTGTGGGAAGGGGGAGCCAAGAGACCCAGTACTTC; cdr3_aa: CASSVGRGSQETQYF
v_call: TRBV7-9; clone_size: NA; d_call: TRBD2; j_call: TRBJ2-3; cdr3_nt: TGTGCCAGCAGCTTGGGACTAGCGGGCCGGGATACGCAGTATTTT; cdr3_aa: CASSLGLAGRDTQYF
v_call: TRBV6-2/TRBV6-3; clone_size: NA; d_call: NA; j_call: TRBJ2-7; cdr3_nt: TGTGCCAGCAGGCGCTTTGGACAGAAAACCTACGAGCAGTACTTC; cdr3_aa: CASRRFGQKTYEQYF
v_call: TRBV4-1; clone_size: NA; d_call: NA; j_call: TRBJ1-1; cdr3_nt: TGCGCCAGCAGCCAAGACAACCTTGGCCCTGAAGCTTTCTTT; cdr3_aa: CASSQDNLGPEAFF
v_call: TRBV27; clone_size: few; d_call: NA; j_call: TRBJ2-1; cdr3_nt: TGTGCCAGCAGTTTATCTTGGGGGCAATCATACAATGAGCAGTTCTTC; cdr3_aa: CASSLSWGQSYNEQFF
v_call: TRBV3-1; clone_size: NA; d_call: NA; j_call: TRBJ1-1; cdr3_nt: TGTGACAGCAGCCGACGCCAGGGCCAGGCTGAAGCTTTCTTT; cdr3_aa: CDSSRRQGQAEAFF
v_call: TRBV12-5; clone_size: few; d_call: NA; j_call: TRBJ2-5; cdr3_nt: TGTGCTAGTGAATCCGGGGATGGGGAGACCCAGTACTTC; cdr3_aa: CASESGDGETQYF
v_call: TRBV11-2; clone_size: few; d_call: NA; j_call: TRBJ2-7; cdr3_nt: TGTGCCAGCAGTCGAGCATCCGGGACCCAGACGTGGCAGTACTTC; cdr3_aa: CASSRASGTQTWQYF